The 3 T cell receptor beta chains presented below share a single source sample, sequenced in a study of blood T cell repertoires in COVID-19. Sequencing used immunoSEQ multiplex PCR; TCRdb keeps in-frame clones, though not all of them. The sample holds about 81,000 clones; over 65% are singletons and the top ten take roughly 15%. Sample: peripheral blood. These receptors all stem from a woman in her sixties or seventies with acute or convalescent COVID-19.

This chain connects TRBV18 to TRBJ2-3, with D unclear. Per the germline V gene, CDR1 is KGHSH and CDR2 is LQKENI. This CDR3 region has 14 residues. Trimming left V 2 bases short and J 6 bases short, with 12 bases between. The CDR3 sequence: CASSPEAASDTQYF. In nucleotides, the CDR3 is TGTGCCAGCTCACCAGAGGCAGCGTCGGATACGCAGTATTTT.

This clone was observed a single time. Written as DNA, the CDR3 is TGTGCCAGCAGCTTAGACGGGGGGCAGTCCTATGGCTACACCTTC. It translates to CASSLDGGQSYGYTF. The chain is built from TRBV11-2 and TRBJ1-2; D might be TRBD1 (6 bases). Germline CDR1 and CDR2: SGHAT and FQNNGV. This CDR3 comprises 15 residues. Deletions cut 0 bases from V and 4 bases from J, with 12 bases between. Using reference TRBV11-2 and TRBJ1-2 for the parts outside the CDR3, the full variable domain is EAGVAQSPRYKIIEKRQSVAFWCNPISGHATLYWYQQILGQGPKLLIQFQNNGVVDDSQLPKDRFSAERLKGVDSTLKIQPAKLEDSAVYLCASSLDGGQSYGYTFGSGTRLTVV.

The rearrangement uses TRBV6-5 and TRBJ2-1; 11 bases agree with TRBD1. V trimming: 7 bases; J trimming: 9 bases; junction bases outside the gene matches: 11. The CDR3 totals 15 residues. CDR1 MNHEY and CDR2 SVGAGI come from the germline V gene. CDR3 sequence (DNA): TGTGCCAGCACTCCCGGGACAGGGGGAAATGGTGAGCAGTTCTTC. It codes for CASTPGTGGNGEQFF.